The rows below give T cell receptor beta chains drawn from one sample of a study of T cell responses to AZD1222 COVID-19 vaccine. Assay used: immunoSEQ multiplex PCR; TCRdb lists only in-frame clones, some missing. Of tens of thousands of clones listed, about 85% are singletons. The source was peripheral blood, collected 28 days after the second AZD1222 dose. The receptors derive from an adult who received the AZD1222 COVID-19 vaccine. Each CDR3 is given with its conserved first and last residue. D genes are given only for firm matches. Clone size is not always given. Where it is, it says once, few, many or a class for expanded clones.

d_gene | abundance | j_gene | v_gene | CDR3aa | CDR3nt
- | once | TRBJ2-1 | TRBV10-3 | CAISSVGEQFF | TGTGCCATCAGTTCGGTCGGTGAGCAGTTCTTC
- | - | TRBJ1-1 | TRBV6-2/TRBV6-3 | CASSSLRGTEAFF | TGTGCCAGCAGTAGCCTCAGGGGCACTGAAGCTTTCTTT
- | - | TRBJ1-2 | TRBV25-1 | CASSEWVTRGYTF | TGTGCCAGCAGTGAATGGGTCACCCGCGGCTACACCTTC
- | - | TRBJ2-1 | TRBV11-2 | CASSLVVGGGYNEQFF | TGTGCCAGCAGCTTAGTTGTGGGAGGGGGCTACAATGAGCAGTTCTTC
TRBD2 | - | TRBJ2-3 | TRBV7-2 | CASRLAVSTDTQYF | TGTGCCAGCCGACTAGCGGTCAGCACAGATACGCAGTATTTT
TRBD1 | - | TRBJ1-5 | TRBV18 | CASSAQPQGADSNQPQHF | TGTGCCAGCTCTGCGCAACCCCAGGGGGCGGATAGCAATCAGCCCCAGCATTTT
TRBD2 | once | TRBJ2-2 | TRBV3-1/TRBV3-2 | CASSQVFSGRGNTGELFF | TGTGCCAGCAGCCAAGTTTTTAGCGGGAGGGGGAACACCGGGGAGCTGTTTTTT
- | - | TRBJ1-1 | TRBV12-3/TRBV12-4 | CASSFIATEAFF | TGTGCCAGCAGTTTTATCGCCACTGAAGCTTTCTTT
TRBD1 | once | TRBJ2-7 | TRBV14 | CASGRTGGGEQYF | TGTGCCAGCGGACGGACAGGGGGTGGCGAGCAGTACTTC
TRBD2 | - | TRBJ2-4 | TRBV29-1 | CSVGEGLGKNIQYF | TGCAGCGTTGGGGAGGGGCTCGGCAAAAACATTCAGTACTTC
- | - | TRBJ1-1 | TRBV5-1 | CASSLHTGRAEAFF | TGCGCCAGCAGCCTACATACAGGGAGGGCTGAAGCTTTCTTT
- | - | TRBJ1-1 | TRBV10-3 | CAISVTGGVNTEAFF | TGTGCCATCAGTGTTACGGGGGGGGTGAACACTGAAGCTTTCTTT
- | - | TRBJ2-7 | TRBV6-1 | CASSDRFGESIHEQYF | TGTGCCAGCAGTGATCGATTCGGGGAGTCCATCCACGAGCAGTACTTC
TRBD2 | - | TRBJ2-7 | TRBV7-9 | CASSSAGGLSYEQYF | TGTGCCAGCAGCTCAGCGGGAGGCCTCTCCTACGAGCAGTACTTC
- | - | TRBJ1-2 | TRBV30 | CAWTGTPYGYTF | TGTGCCTGGACAGGGACACCCTATGGCTACACCTTC
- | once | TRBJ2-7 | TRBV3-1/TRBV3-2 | CASSQGLVYEQYF | TGTGCCAGCAGCCAAGGACTAGTCTACGAGCAGTACTTC
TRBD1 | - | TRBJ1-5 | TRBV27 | CASGEQGTVAHRQPQHF | TGTGCCAGCGGGGAACAGGGGACCGTCGCCCATAGACAGCCCCAGCATTTT
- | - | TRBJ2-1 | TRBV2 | CASISYNEQFF | TGTGCCAGCATTAGCTACAATGAGCAGTTCTTC
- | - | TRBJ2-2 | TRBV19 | CASSIAPLNTGELFF | TGTGCCAGTAGTATAGCCCCTCTTAACACCGGGGAGCTGTTTTTT
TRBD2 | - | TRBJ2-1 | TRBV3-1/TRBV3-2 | CASSQGTSGNEQFF | TGTGCCAGCAGCCAAGGGACTAGCGGCAATGAGCAGTTCTTC
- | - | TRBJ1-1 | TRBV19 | CASSPSNTEAFF | TGTGCCAGTAGCCCGAGTAACACTGAAGCTTTCTTT
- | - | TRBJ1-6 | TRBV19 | CASGQEGSPLHF | TGTGCCAGCGGACAAGAGGGGTCACCCCTCCACTTT
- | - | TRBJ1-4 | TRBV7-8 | CASSWSATNEKLFF | TGTGCCAGCAGCTGGAGTGCAACTAATGAAAAACTGTTTTTT
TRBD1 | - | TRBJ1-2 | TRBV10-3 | CAISESTTGGRGYGYTF | TGTGCCATCAGTGAGTCGACGACAGGGGGAAGGGGCTATGGCTACACCTTC
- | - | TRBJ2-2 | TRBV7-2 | CASSLGLAAGFNGELFF | TGTGCCAGCAGCTTAGGTCTGGCGGCGGGGTTTAACGGGGAGCTGTTTTTT
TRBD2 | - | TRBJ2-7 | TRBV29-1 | CSVDGLAGGYEQYF | TGCAGCGTTGATGGACTAGCGGGAGGCTACGAGCAGTACTTC
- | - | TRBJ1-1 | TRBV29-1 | CSAAHTEAFF | TGCAGCGCCGCTCACACTGAAGCTTTCTTT
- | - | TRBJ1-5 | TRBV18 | CASSPGTADQPQHF | TGTGCCAGCTCACCCGGGACCGCCGATCAGCCCCAGCATTTT
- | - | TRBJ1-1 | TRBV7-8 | CASSSHSAPLNTEAFF | TGTGCCAGCAGTTCACACTCTGCCCCATTAAACACTGAAGCTTTCTTT
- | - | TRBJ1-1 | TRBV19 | CASARGDAFEAFF | TGTGCCAGTGCAAGGGGCGATGCGTTTGAAGCTTTCTTT
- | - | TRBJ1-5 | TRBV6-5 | CASSLPGLTNQPQHF | TGTGCCAGCAGTCTGCCGGGACTGACAAATCAGCCCCAGCATTTT
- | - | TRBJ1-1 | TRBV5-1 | CASSLAGEGNTEAFF | TGCGCCAGCAGCTTGGCAGGGGAGGGGAACACTGAAGCTTTCTTT
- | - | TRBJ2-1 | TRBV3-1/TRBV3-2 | CASSHQSLDNEQFF | TGTGCCAGCAGCCACCAGTCCCTAGACAATGAGCAGTTCTTC
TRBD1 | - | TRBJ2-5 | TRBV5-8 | CASSLMLGQGEETQYF | TGTGCCAGCAGCTTAATGTTGGGACAGGGGGAAGAGACCCAGTACTTC
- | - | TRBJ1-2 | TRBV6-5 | CASSLRGLAGYTF | TGTGCCAGCAGCCTTCGGGGGTTGGCTGGCTACACCTTC
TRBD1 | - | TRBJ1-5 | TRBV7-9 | CASSLEGGGNQPQHF | TGTGCCAGCAGCTTAGAAGGGGGCGGCAATCAGCCCCAGCATTTT
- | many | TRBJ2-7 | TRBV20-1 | CSASPLTNAFYEQYF | TGCAGTGCTAGTCCTCTGACCAACGCTTTCTACGAGCAGTACTTC
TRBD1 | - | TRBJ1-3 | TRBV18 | CASSYDRVGTGNTIYF | TGTGCCAGCTCATACGACAGGGTGGGAACTGGAAACACCATATATTTT
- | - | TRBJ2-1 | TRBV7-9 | CASSLDPGYNEQFF | TGTGCCAGCAGCTTAGACCCGGGTTACAATGAGCAGTTCTTC
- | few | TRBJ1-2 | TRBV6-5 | CASSYSLGSYGYTF | TGTGCCAGCAGTTACTCGTTGGGGAGCTATGGCTACACCTTC
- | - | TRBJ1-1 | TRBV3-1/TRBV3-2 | CASSQRGAVNTEAFF | TGTGCCAGCAGCCAAAGGGGGGCGGTGAACACTGAAGCTTTCTTT